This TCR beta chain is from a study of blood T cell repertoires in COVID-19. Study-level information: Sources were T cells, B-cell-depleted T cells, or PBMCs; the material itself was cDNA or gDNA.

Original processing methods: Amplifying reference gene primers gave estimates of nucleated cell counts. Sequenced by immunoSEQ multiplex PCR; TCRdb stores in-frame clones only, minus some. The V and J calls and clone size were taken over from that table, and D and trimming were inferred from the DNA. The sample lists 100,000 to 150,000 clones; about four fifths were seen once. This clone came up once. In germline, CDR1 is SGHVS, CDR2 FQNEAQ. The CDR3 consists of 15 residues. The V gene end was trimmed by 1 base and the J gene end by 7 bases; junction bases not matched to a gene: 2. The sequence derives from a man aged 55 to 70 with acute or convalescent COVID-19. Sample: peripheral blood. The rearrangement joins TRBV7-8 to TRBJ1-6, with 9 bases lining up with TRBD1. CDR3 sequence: CASSLGGQGNSPLHF. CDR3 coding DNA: TGTGCCAGCAGCTTAGGGGGACAGGGAAATTCACCCCTCCACTTT.